Listed below are T cell receptor beta chains from one sample, sequenced in a study of blood T cell repertoires in COVID-19. The repertoire was sequenced with immunoSEQ multiplex PCR; TCRdb's copy has only in-frame clones and lacks some. Found here are 210,000 or so clones, about 88% of them singletons; the top ten hold 4.8%. The sample taken for sequencing was peripheral blood. The origin of the receptors is a woman aged 40-49 years with acute or convalescent COVID-19. Each CDR3 is given with its conserved first and last residue. A D gene is named only where the DNA matches it firmly. Rows give clone size only sometimes, using once, few, many, or a class for an expanded clone.

TRBD1,few,TRBV5-8,TRBJ1-5,TGTGCCAGCAGCATAAGGACAGGTAGCAATCAGCCCCAGCATTTT,CASSIRTGSNQPQHF
TRBD1,-,TRBV5-1,TRBJ1-2,TGCGCCAGCAGCTTAAGGCAGGGGGTGGATGGCTACACCTTC,CASSLRQGVDGYTF
TRBD1,-,TRBV6-1,TRBJ1-5,TGTGCCAGCACCAGGGGGACGATCAATCAGCCCCAGCATTTT,CASTRGTINQPQHF
-,-,TRBV2,TRBJ1-2,TGTGCCAGCAGGTCTGGGAGCCTGGGGGGCTACACCTTC,CASRSGSLGGYTF
-,-,TRBV9,TRBJ1-2,TGTGCCAGCAGCGTAGACACGAACTATGGCTACACCTTC,CASSVDTNYGYTF
-,-,TRBV2,TRBJ1-3,TGTGCCAGCAGACAACAGCAAACTGGAAACACCATATATTTT,CASRQQQTGNTIYF
TRBD2,-,TRBV5-1,TRBJ2-3,TGCGCCAGCAGCTTATTGGCGGGGGGAACGACAGATACGCAGTATTTT,CASSLLAGGTTDTQYF
TRBD1,-,TRBV18,TRBJ1-2,TGTGCCAGCTCACCAAAATCCGGGACAGATTATGGCTACACCTTC,CASSPKSGTDYGYTF
-,once,TRBV2,TRBJ1-4,TGTGCCAGCAGTGATAGCGGCCCTAGGGAAAAACTGTTTTTT,CASSDSGPREKLFF
TRBD2,once,TRBV29-1,TRBJ2-3,TGCAGCGTTGAAGGGCGAAGCGGGGGGGCAGATACGCAGTATTTT,CSVEGRSGGADTQYF
TRBD1,-,TRBV19,TRBJ1-1,TGTGCCAGTAGTATAGATTGGACAGGAGAAGCTTTCTTT,CASSIDWTGEAFF
TRBD1,-,TRBV27,TRBJ1-2,TGTGCCAGCAGTCCCTTTGGGACAGGGCCAGATGGCTACACCTTC,CASSPFGTGPDGYTF
TRBD1,-,TRBV7-9,TRBJ2-5,TGTGCCAGCAGCCCCGAGGGACAGGGGCTCCAAGAGACCCAGTACTTC,CASSPEGQGLQETQYF
-,-,TRBV5-1,TRBJ1-4,TGCGCCAGCAGCTTAGGGAGTCCTAATGAAAAACTGTTTTTT,CASSLGSPNEKLFF
TRBD2,-,TRBV5-4,TRBJ2-3,TGTGCCAGCAGTCGGGGACTAGCGGGAACAGATACGCAGTATTTT,CASSRGLAGTDTQYF
TRBD2,-,TRBV30,TRBJ2-2,TGTGCCTGGAGTGTACCTAGCGGGGGGGCTCCCGGGGAGCTGTTTTTT,CAWSVPSGGAPGELFF
-,-,TRBV2,TRBJ1-1,TGTGCCAGCAGGGGGCCGGAGAACACTGAAGCTTTCTTT,CASRGPENTEAFF
-,-,TRBV14,TRBJ1-2,TGTGCCAGCAGCCAAGAAGTGGGCAGGGGCCAGAGATGGGGCGGCTACACCTTC,CASSQEVGRGQRWGGYTF
TRBD1,-,TRBV27,TRBJ1-2,TGTGCCAGCAGTCGCCTCGGGGGACAGAGAAACTATGGCTACACCTTC,CASSRLGGQRNYGYTF
-,-,TRBV7-2,TRBJ1-6,TGTGCCAGCAGCCGGATCTTTTCAAGCGGCGTTAATAATTCACCCCTCCACTTT,CASSRIFSSGVNNSPLHF
-,once,TRBV5-1,TRBJ2-2,TGCGCCAGCAGCTTGGGTGGGCTGAACGCCGGGGAGCTGTTTTTT,CASSLGGLNAGELFF
-,-,TRBV11-1,TRBJ2-3,TGTGCCAGCAGCTCTGGCACAGATACGCAGTATTTT,CASSSGTDTQYF
-,-,TRBV7-6,TRBJ1-1,TGTGCCAGCAGCTTAGGTATCGGGCTCGGGGGCACTGAAGCTTTCTTT,CASSLGIGLGGTEAFF
TRBD1,-,TRBV30,TRBJ1-2,TGTGCCTGGAGTGGCCGACAGGGGCTCTACCTTGCCCCCCTTTATGGCTACACCTTC,CAWSGRQGLYLAPLYGYTF
-,-,TRBV9,TRBJ1-1,TGTGCCAGCAGCGTGGGGGCAGGGTACAACACTGAAGCTTTCTTT,CASSVGAGYNTEAFF
TRBD2,-,TRBV12-5,TRBJ2-2,TGTGCTAGTGGTTTGGTACTAGTAGCGGGGGGGCCGGGCACCGGGGAGCTGTTTTTT,CASGLVLVAGGPGTGELFF
TRBD2,-,TRBV6-6,TRBJ2-2,TGTGCCAGCAGTCCTTGGGGTAGCGGGGTAATAAACACCGGGGAGCTGTTTTTT,CASSPWGSGVINTGELFF